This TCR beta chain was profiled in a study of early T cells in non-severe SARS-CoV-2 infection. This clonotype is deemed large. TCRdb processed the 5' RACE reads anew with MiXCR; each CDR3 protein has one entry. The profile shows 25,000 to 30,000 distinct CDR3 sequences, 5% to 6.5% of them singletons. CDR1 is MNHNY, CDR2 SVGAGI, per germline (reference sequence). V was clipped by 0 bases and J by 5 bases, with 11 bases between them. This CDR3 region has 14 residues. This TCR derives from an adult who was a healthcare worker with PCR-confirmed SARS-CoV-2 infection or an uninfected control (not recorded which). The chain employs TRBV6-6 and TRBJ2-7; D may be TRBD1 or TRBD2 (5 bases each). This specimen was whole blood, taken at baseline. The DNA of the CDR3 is TGTGCCAGCAGTTACTCGAGAGGGGCCCACGAGCAGTACTTC. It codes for CASSYSRGAHEQYF.